This T cell receptor beta chain came from a study of identical twins. Study-level results: Clonotypes of the beta chain that were abundant in cord blood carried fewer insertions (memory repertoires showed none). Zero-insertion analyses were open to partial confounding by invariant MAIT and iNKT cells.

The V gene's germline CDR1 is MNHEY and CDR2 SMNVEV (reference sequence). The CDR3 length is 16 residues. V was cut by 6 bases and J by 6 bases, with 21 bases left in between. This clonotype has just a few counts. What it binds is unknown. MiXCR, applied by TCRdb to the 5' RACE reads, yields one record per CDR3 protein. This table holds under 450,000 distinct CDR3 sequences, less than 20% found once. Sequenced sample: naive T cells sorted from blood. This chain links TRBV27 with TRBJ2-1; D perhaps matches TRBD2 (6 bases). This TCR was sampled from a man aged 50 or older in good health. The CDR3 nucleotides are TGTGCCAGCAGCCCGAGACTAGGAATTGGGGTCAATGAGCAGTTCTTC. Translated: CASSPRLGIGVNEQFF.